This T cell receptor (beta chain) stems from a study of beta chain features in type 1 diabetes. The study's findings and limits: There was a moderate but significant shortening of TCRB CDR3s in all four CD4+ subsets of Type 1 diabetes patients.

Expressed TCRB transcripts were sequenced because the isolated RNA had all been reverse transcribed beforehand. Profiling relied on immunoSEQ multiplex PCR, and the TCRdb table lists in-frame clones only, not all of them. The data show around 650,000 clones, roughly 12% seen once. Regarding this clone: Its specificity is unknown.

The sample comprised naive CD4+ T cells from blood. This sequence was found in a man aged 30 to 39 with type 1 diabetes.

The CDR3 DNA sequence: TGTGCCAGCAGCTTGTGGATGAAAGATACGCAGTATTTT. Protein: CASSLWMKDTQYF. The chain has TRBV5-6 and TRBJ2-3; no definite D call. V was cut by 1 base and J by 5 bases, with 8 bases left in between. CDR3 length equals 13 residues. Germline V lookup: CDR1 SGHDT, CDR2 YYEEEE.